Below, 21 T cell receptor beta chains from the same sample are listed, as sequenced in a study of blood T cell repertoires in COVID-19. TCRdb's copy holds only in-frame clones and misses some; the assay was immunoSEQ multiplex PCR. The repertoire includes 210,000 or so clones, about 86% of them detected once, and about 2% sits in the top ten. The specimen sequenced was peripheral blood. These TCRs come from a woman aged 45 to 65 with acute or convalescent COVID-19.

J is TRBJ2-2 and V is TRBV19, with D perhaps matching TRBD2 (6 bases). The V gene's germline CDR1 is LNHDA and CDR2 SQIVND (reference sequence). Trimming removed 3 bases at V and 3 bases at J, with 14 bases between. The CDR3 extends over 16 amino acids. The CDR3 coding sequence is TGTGCCAGTAGTATCGGGACGGGAGTTGACACCGGGGAGCTGTTTTTT. Translated: CASSIGTGVDTGELFF.

This chain links TRBV11-2 with TRBJ1-5; 9 positions agree with TRBD1. The length of the CDR3 is 14 residues. The germline V gene encodes CDR1 SGHAT and CDR2 FQNNGV. The V gene end was trimmed by 5 bases and the J gene end by 5 bases; junction bases not matched to a gene: 4. CDR3 region: CASSARDRDQPQHF. As DNA, the CDR3 is TGTGCCAGCAGCGCCCGGGACAGGGATCAGCCCCAGCATTTT. Using reference TRBV11-2 and TRBJ1-5 for the parts outside the CDR3, the full variable domain is EAGVAQSPRYKIIEKRQSVAFWCNPISGHATLYWYQQILGQGPKLLIQFQNNGVVDDSQLPKDRFSAERLKGVDSTLKIQPAKLEDSAVYLCASSARDRDQPQHFGDGTRLSIL.

V and J are TRBV7-9 and TRBJ2-1, with 8 bases lining up with TRBD2. V lost 5 bases, J lost 6 bases, and 9 bases stayed unmatched. The CDR3 is 15 amino acids. From germline, CDR1 is SEHNR and CDR2 FQNEAQ (reference sequence). The CDR3 loop is CASSPGGSGVNEQFF. The DNA for the CDR3 is TGTGCCAGCAGCCCGGGAGGGTCGGGGGTCAATGAGCAGTTCTTC. Supplemented by reference TRBV7-9 and TRBJ2-1, the full variable domain reads DTGVSQNPRHKITKRGQNVTFRCDPISEHNRLYWYRQTLGQGPEFLTYFQNEAQLEKSRLLSDRFSAERPKGSFSTLEIQRTEQGDSAMYLCASSPGGSGVNEQFFGPGTRLTVL.

The V call is TRBV6-6, the J call TRBJ2-1; 9 bases align to TRBD2. V lost 3 bases to trimming and J lost 8 bases; unmatched junction nucleotides: 8. The germline V gene encodes CDR1 MNHNY and CDR2 SVGAGI (reference sequence). This CDR3 is 15 amino acids long. CDR3 nucleotides: TGTGCCAGCAGTTATGGGCGGGAGGGCCCCGATGAGCAGTTCTTC. This gives the protein CASSYGREGPDEQFF.

The chain employs TRBV5-6 and TRBJ1-2; 12 nucleotides agree with TRBD1. This CDR3 spans 15 amino acids. V dropped 4 bases and J dropped 7; count of bases not matched to a gene: 8. The germline V gene has CDR1 SGHDT and CDR2 YYEEEE. CDR3 sequence reads: CASSMRDRGPGGYTF. The DNA of the CDR3 is TGTGCCAGCAGCATGAGGGACAGGGGGCCGGGTGGCTACACCTTC.

V and J are TRBV3-1 (or the pseudogene TRBV3-2) and TRBJ1-1; 7 nucleotides agree with TRBD1. In germline, CDR1 is LGHDT, CDR2 YNNKEL (reference sequence). The CDR3 spans 14 residues. V was clipped by 3 bases and J by 0 bases; unmatched bases: 1. CDR3 coding DNA: TGTGCCAGCAGCCAGGGGACAGTGAACACTGAAGCTTTCTTT. Protein product: CASSQGTVNTEAFF.

This sequence joins TRBV3-1 (or the pseudogene TRBV3-2) and TRBJ1-1; the match to TRBD1 covers 9 bases. The V gene's germline CDR1 is LGHDT and CDR2 YNNKEL (reference sequence). The ends lost 4 bases at V and 4 bases at J; junction bases unmatched: 4. The CDR3 is 14 amino acids. The CDR3 DNA reads TGTGCCAGCAGCCGACAGGGGGGAAGCACTGAAGCTTTCTTT. Residues: CASSRQGGSTEAFF.

The CDR3 DNA is TGTGCCAGCAGACTGAACCTAGGGGCGGGGAGGGCGAACACTGAAGCTTTCTTT. Translated: CASRLNLGAGRANTEAFF. The chain recombines TRBV5-4 with TRBJ1-1, with a possible D match to TRBD1 (5 bases). V lost 5 bases and J 1 base, leaving 24 bases between the germline ends. This CDR3 comprises 18 residues. Germline assignment: CDR1 SGHNT and CDR2 YYREEE (reference sequence).

J is TRBJ1-1 and V is TRBV15, with a tentative D call TRBD1 (6 bases). The germline V and J ends were trimmed by 2 bases and 6 bases, with 13 bases remaining between them. This CDR3 contains 14 residues. Germline V lookup: CDR1 LNHNV, CDR2 YYDKDF (reference sequence). In DNA form, the CDR3 reads TGTGCCACCAGCAGACGCCGGGACAATCCTGAAGCTTTCTTT. It is translated as CATSRRRDNPEAFF.

Comments on this clone: The same CDR3 is also encoded by other DNA sequences in this sample. The chain recombines TRBV6-5 with TRBJ1-6, with a weak D call TRBD1 (6 bases). The V gene's germline CDR1 is MNHEY and CDR2 SVGAGI. Trimming took off 2 bases at V and 4 bases at J, with 9 bases between the two ends. The CDR3 loop spans 15 amino acids. The CDR3 sequence: CASSYRTAYNSPLHF. The CDR3 DNA is TGTGCCAGCAGTTACAGGACAGCGTATAATTCACCCCTCCACTTT.

This chain uses TRBV3-1 (or the pseudogene TRBV3-2) with TRBJ1-5; D is uncertain. Trimming pared 0 bases from V and 5 bases from J, leaving 5 bases between. Per germline, CDR1 LGHDT and CDR2 YNNKEL (reference sequence). The CDR3 covers 13 residues. In DNA form, the CDR3 reads TGTGCCAGCAGCCAAGACGAGGATCAGCCCCAGCATTTT. This gives the protein CASSQDEDQPQHF.

The chain uses TRBV29-1 and TRBJ2-7, with 12 bases lining up with TRBD2. The CDR3 is made up of 14 amino acids. Germline CDR1 is SQVTM and CDR2 is ANQGSEA. The V gene end was trimmed by 7 bases and the J gene end by 1 base; junction bases not matched to a gene: 5. CDR3 in DNA: TGCAGCGCACAAGGACTAGCGGGATCCTACGAGCAGTACTTC. Its protein product is CSAQGLAGSYEQYF.

The gene calls are TRBV7-2 and TRBJ2-1; 10 nucleotides align to TRBD2. Trimming took 5 bases from V and 8 from J; bases not matched to a gene: 12. CDR1 SGHTA and CDR2 FQGNSA come from the germline V gene. CDR3 size: 16 residues. The CDR3 bases are TGTGCCAGCAGCGTTGAGGGACTAGCGAAGAGGGATGAGCAGTTCTTC. Its translation: CASSVEGLAKRDEQFF. Complete variable domain (other parts from reference TRBV7-2 and TRBJ2-1): GAGVSQSPSNKVTEKGKDVELRCDPISGHTALYWYRQSLGQGLEFLIYFQGNSAPDKSGLPSDRFSAERTGGSVSTLTIQRTQQEDSAVYLCASSVEGLAKRDEQFFGPGTRLTVL.

V is TRBV6-5 and J is TRBJ2-5, with D perhaps matching TRBD1 (5 bases). CDR3 length equals 13 residues. Looked up from germline, CDR1 is MNHEY and CDR2 is SVGAGI. Trimming stripped 7 bases from V and 2 bases from J, with 11 bases between. DNA of the CDR3: TGTGCCAGCAAAGTGGGGCAGCAAGAGACCCAGTACTTC. Residues: CASKVGQQETQYF.

The rearrangement joins TRBV5-4 to TRBJ2-5; possibly TRBD1 for D (5 bases). V was trimmed by 4 bases and J by 3 bases, leaving 13 bases between them. Germline V lookup: CDR1 SGHNT, CDR2 YYREEE (reference sequence). This CDR3 spans 14 amino acids. The chain's CDR3 is CASSPRQIEETQYF. Written as DNA, the CDR3 is TGTGCCAGCAGCCCACGACAGATAGAAGAGACCCAGTACTTC.

CDR3: CASMRTGGEEKLFF. In nucleotides, the CDR3 is TGTGCCAGCATGAGGACAGGGGGCGAGGAAAAACTGTTTTTT. V gene TRBV6-5 combines with J gene TRBJ1-4, with 11 bases fitting TRBD1. V gave up 7 bases and J gave up 8 bases; unmatched junction bases: 6. Germline CDR1 is MNHEY and CDR2 is SVGAGI. The CDR3 sequence is 14 residues long.

The chain links TRBV19 to TRBJ1-4; no clear D gene. Trimming took 6 bases from V and 0 from J, leaving 11 bases between them. CDR1 is LNHDA, CDR2 SQIVND, per germline (reference sequence). This CDR3 is 15 amino acids long. The CDR3 bases are TGTGCCAGTAGGTCAATCGGTGCAACTAATGAAAAACTGTTTTTT. Translating it yields CASRSIGATNEKLFF.

The chain couples TRBV12-1 to TRBJ2-1; the table's D call, TRBD1, was not checked against the DNA. TRBV12-1 is described as a pseudogene. The CDR3 runs to 18 residues. The CDR3 sequence: CASSSPTRQSHSYNEQFF. CDR3 bases: TGTGCCAGCAGCTCCCCGACTCGACAGTCCCACTCCTACAATGAGCAGTTCTTC.

This clone has just one count. CDR3 protein: CASSQGGRLDGYTF. In DNA, the CDR3 is TGTGCCAGCAGCCAGGGGGGGCGCCTAGATGGCTACACCTTC. This chain joins TRBV3-1 (or the pseudogene TRBV3-2) and TRBJ1-2; D is possibly TRBD1 (6 bases). V was trimmed by 3 bases and J by 6 bases, leaving 14 bases between them. CDR1 is LGHDT, CDR2 YNNKEL, per germline (reference sequence). The CDR3 loop spans 14 amino acids.

The chain is built from TRBV19 and TRBJ2-5; 8 bases align to TRBD1. The CDR3 is 14 residues long. CDR1 LNHDA and CDR2 SQIVND come from the germline V gene (reference sequence). With 2 bases clipped from V and 2 bases from J, the junction kept 1 base outside the gene matches. In DNA, the CDR3 is TGTGCCAGTAGTATAAGGGACAGGCAAGAGACCCAGTACTTC. Translating gives CASSIRDRQETQYF. The full variable domain, in which reference TRBV19 and TRBJ2-5 provide the parts outside the CDR3, is DGGITQSPKYLFRKEGQNVTLSCEQNLNHDAMYWYRQDPGQGLRLIYYSQIVNDFQKGDIAEGYSVSREKKESFPLTVTSAQKNPTAFYLCASSIRDRQETQYFGPGTRLLVL.

CDR3 in DNA: TGTGCCATCAGTGATGCAGGGGGCGGTAATTCACCCCTCCACTTT. Protein sequence: CAISDAGGGNSPLHF. The chain links TRBV10-3 to TRBJ1-6, with TRBD1 matching over 8 bases. There are 15 residues in the CDR3. CDR1 is ENHRY, CDR2 SYGVKD, per germline. With V trimmed by 3 bases and J by 6 bases, 4 bases remained unmatched.